Shown below are 17 T cell receptor beta chains from a single sample sequenced in a study of shared clonotypes between healthy human individuals. Produced via immunoSEQ multiplex PCR; TCRdb's table is partial and in-frame only. The sample includes more than 600,000 clones, roughly nine tenths of them seen just once. Selected positively for CCR7 and CD45RO-negative, naive CD8 cells excluded terminally differentiated effector memory CD45RA+ cells. Sequenced sample: naive CD8+ T cells sorted from blood. The receptors originated from a man aged 25 to 40 in good health.

The chain is built from TRBV28 and TRBJ2-7, with D perhaps matching TRBD1 (6 bases). Between the trimmed V and J ends, which lost 4 bases and 3 bases, there was a span of 16 bases. CDR3 length equals 15 residues. Germline CDR1 reads MDHEN; CDR2 reads SYDVKM. CDR3 protein: CASSSPADSLYEQYF. For the CDR3, the DNA is TGTGCCAGCAGTTCCCCGGCGGACAGCCTCTACGAGCAGTACTTC.

The V and J genes are TRBV4-1 and TRBJ2-7; D gene unclear. The ends were cut back, 1 base at V and 2 bases at J, with 9 bases in the middle. There are 14 residues in the CDR3. Germline values: CDR1 MGHRA, CDR2 YSYEKL. CDR3 residues: CASSQGSSTYEQYF. The CDR3 bases are TGCGCCAGCAGCCAAGGGTCATCGACCTACGAGCAGTACTTC.

The V and J genes are TRBV28 and TRBJ2-7; TRBD1 matches 7 bases. The CDR3 totals 15 residues. CDR1 and CDR2 from the germline V gene are MDHEN and SYDVKM. V shed 6 bases and J 0 bases; nucleotides not matched to a gene: 8. CDR3 loop: CASSRPRDSSYEQYF. CDR3 sequence (DNA): TGTGCCAGCAGCCGTCCCCGGGACAGCTCCTACGAGCAGTACTTC.

This clone was detected only once. J is TRBJ2-6 and V is TRBV29-1; no reliable D call. Germline-derived CDR1 and CDR2 are SQVTM and ANQGSEA. V shed 5 bases and J shed 1 base, with 15 bases lying between them. This CDR3 is 16 amino acids long. In DNA, the CDR3 is TGCAGCGTTTCCTTATTGTCGAGTTCTGGGGCCAACGTCCTGACTTTC. It codes for CSVSLLSSSGANVLTF.

About this clone itself: This specimen includes other DNA sequences encoding the same CDR3. The V gene is TRBV27, the J gene TRBJ2-1, with D maybe TRBD2 (6 bases). This CDR3 spans 16 amino acids. CDR1 MNHEY and CDR2 SMNVEV come from the germline V gene (reference sequence). V shed 1 base and J shed 0 bases, with 10 bases lying between them. Written as DNA, the CDR3 is TGTGCCAGCAGTTTATTCCGGGGGAGCTCCTACAATGAGCAGTTCTTC. It specifies CASSLFRGSSYNEQFF.

The chain recombines TRBV9 with TRBJ2-1; 10 nucleotides line up with TRBD2. Germline-derived CDR1 and CDR2 are SGDLS and YYNGEE. The CDR3 loop spans 17 amino acids. J gave up 1 base and V 3 bases, and 7 bases lay outside the gene matches. In nucleotides, the CDR3 is TGTGCCAGCAGCGGGGGAGTAGCGGGAGGATCCTACAATGAGCAGTTCTTC. It codes for CASSGGVAGGSYNEQFF.

This rearrangement joins TRBV30 to TRBJ1-1; TRBD1 agrees at 7 bases. The V gene end was trimmed by 7 bases and the J gene end by 1 base; junction bases not matched to a gene: 6. Germline loops: CDR1 GTSNPN, CDR2 SVGIG (reference sequence). The CDR3 extends over 13 amino acids. The CDR3 protein is CALKDRENTEAFF. Here the CDR3 DNA reads TGTGCCTTAAAAGACAGGGAGAACACTGAAGCTTTCTTT.

This chain uses TRBV6-1 with TRBJ2-4; D might be TRBD1 (5 bases). CDR1 is MNHNS and CDR2 is SASEGT in the germline V gene. Deletions cut 3 bases from V and 0 bases from J, with 15 bases between. CDR3 length: 17 amino acids. The CDR3 sequence is CASSEEPGILAKNIQYF. The CDR3 region has the DNA TGTGCCAGCAGTGAGGAACCAGGGATTCTAGCCAAAAACATTCAGTACTTC.

The CDR3 DNA reads TGTGCCAGCAGCTCAGGACCCTTACACGGGGAGACCCAGTACTTC. Protein sequence: CASSSGPLHGETQYF. This chain joins TRBV7-9 and TRBJ2-5, with D uncertain. CDR1 SEHNR and CDR2 FQNEAQ come from the germline V gene (reference sequence). V gave up 4 bases and J gave up 5 bases, with 17 bases separating them. The CDR3 sequence is 15 residues long.

Note on this clone: The sample contains more than one DNA sequence encoding this CDR3. The chain has TRBV27 and TRBJ1-1, with D hard to call. V was clipped by 1 base and J by 1 base, with 7 bases between them. Per germline, CDR1 MNHEY and CDR2 SMNVEV (reference sequence). This CDR3 comprises 14 residues. DNA for the CDR3: TGTGCCAGCAGTTTATTGGGCTCGAACACTGAAGCTTTCTTT. It encodes CASSLLGSNTEAFF.

The table lists this clone with a count of one. The J gene is TRBJ2-5, the V gene TRBV7-9, with D possibly matching TRBD1 (6 bases). This CDR3 spans 14 amino acids. Germline loops: CDR1 SEHNR, CDR2 FQNEAQ (reference sequence). The V end was cut by 6 bases, the J end by 2 bases, with 13 bases between. The CDR3 nucleotides read TGTGCCAGCAGTTTTCTAGGGGGACAAGAGACCCAGTACTTC. Its translation is CASSFLGGQETQYF.

This sequence joins TRBV14 and TRBJ2-2; tentative D call: TRBD1 (6 bases). V was clipped by 6 bases and J by 3 bases, with 14 bases between them. Germline V gives CDR1 SGHDN, CDR2 FVKESK. CDR3 length equals 15 residues. Here the CDR3 DNA reads TGTGCCAGCAGTTTTAGCCCAGGGGACACCGGGGAGCTGTTTTTT. Its translation: CASSFSPGDTGELFF.

V is TRBV29-1 and J is TRBJ1-2; TRBD1 matches 8 bases. Germline V gives CDR1 SQVTM, CDR2 ANQGSEA. Trimming took 4 bases from V and 8 from J; bases not matched to a gene: 6. The length of the CDR3 is 12 residues. The CDR3 DNA is TGCAGCGTTGCGGACAGGGACGGAGGCTACACCTTC. This codes for CSVADRDGGYTF.

This chain joins TRBV7-2 and TRBJ2-7; 7 bases match TRBD2. The J segment lost 6 bases and the V segment lost 0 bases, leaving 17 bases of the junction unmatched. The CDR3 sequence is 18 residues long. Germline V gene data show CDR1 as SGHTA and CDR2 as FQGNSA. The CDR3 DNA follows: TGTGCCAGCAGCTTAGCATTGGGAGGCGGGAGCCTTCTTCTCGAGCAGTACTTC. It yields the protein CASSLALGGGSLLLEQYF. Looking up the rest from reference TRBV7-2 and TRBJ2-7 gives the full variable domain: GAGVSQSPSNKVTEKGKDVELRCDPISGHTALYWYRQSLGQGLEFLIYFQGNSAPDKSGLPSDRFSAERTGGSVSTLTIQRTQQEDSAVYLCASSLALGGGSLLLEQYFGPGTRLTVT.

The V gene is TRBV5-5, the J gene TRBJ1-4; D not resolved. Trimming cost V 0 bases and J 0 bases, with 6 bases left between them. CDR3 length: 15 residues. Germline V gene sequence: CDR1 SGHKS, CDR2 YYEKEE (reference sequence). This CDR3 reads CASSLGGSTNEKLFF. Here the CDR3 DNA reads TGTGCCAGCAGCTTGGGGGGTTCAACTAATGAAAAACTGTTTTTT.

The J gene is TRBJ2-7, the V gene TRBV15, with 8 positions matching TRBD2. The germline CDR1 and CDR2 sequences are LNHNV and YYDKDF (reference sequence). This CDR3 is 16 amino acids long. The V gene end was trimmed by 0 bases and the J gene end by 4 bases; junction bases not matched to a gene: 8. Here the CDR3 reads CATSRDQAGGQYEQYF. The CDR3 bases are TGTGCCACCAGCAGAGATCAGGCGGGAGGCCAATACGAGCAGTACTTC.

The rearrangement links TRBV27 to TRBJ2-5, with D uncertain. In germline, CDR1 is MNHEY, CDR2 SMNVEV (reference sequence). V was cut by 1 base and J by 2 bases, with 8 bases left in between. The CDR3 is 14 amino acids. The CDR3 coding sequence is TGTGCCAGCAGTTTATGGAGCAGTCAAGAGACCCAGTACTTC. Protein product: CASSLWSSQETQYF.